The subject of this entry is one T cell receptor (beta chain). Its target is unknown. These data are taken from a study of cytomegalovirus exposure and HLA in healthy donors. The PCR employed 60 Vbeta primers together with 13 Jbeta primers. Generated by immunoSEQ multiplex PCR, the TCRdb table keeps only in-frame clones and is missing some. The data show about 90,000 clones, around three quarters seen once. General study points: Researchers reported in a later analysis that a missense DCLRE1C variant was tied to TCR beta V- and J-gene trimming.

This receptor was taken from a woman aged 45-59 years in good health and CMV-seropositive. Specimen: PBMCs.

CDR3 coding DNA: TGTGCCAGCAAAGTCACTAGCGGGAGTGGCAATGAGCAGTTCTTC. Amino acids: CASKVTSGSGNEQFF. The genes are TRBV2 and TRBJ2-1; 11 bases align to TRBD2. Germline V gives CDR1 SNHLY, CDR2 FYNNEI. This CDR3 has 15 amino acids. Trimming cost V 7 bases and J 6 bases; bases outside gene matches: 8.